This T cell receptor beta chain is from a study of T cell repertoires in cytomegalovirus infection. This clonotype was observed a handful of times. The antigen remains unidentified. Trimming cost V 5 bases and J 12 bases, with 19 bases left between them. Germline CDR1 and CDR2: SEHNR and FQNEAQ (reference sequence). The CDR3 has 14 residues. MiXCR, applied by TCRdb to the reads, yields one record per CDR3 protein. The table records around 800,000 distinct CDR3 sequences, about 33% of them present only once. The material sequenced was cultured CD8+ T cells from PBMCs, taken from culture after CMV antigen stimulation. The J gene is TRBJ1-4, the V gene TRBV7-9, with D possibly being TRBD1 (5 bases). This receptor was obtained from a human donor in good health (CMV status not recorded). Some clones in this sample may be carry-over from other donors' samples. The CDR3 loop is CASSPGSGALELFF. DNA of the CDR3: TGTGCCAGCAGCCCCGGGTCCGGGGCCTTGGAACTGTTTTTT.